The 22 T cell receptor beta chains below all came from one sample that was sequenced in a study of cytomegalovirus exposure and HLA in healthy donors. Researchers ran the PCR with 60 Vbeta and 13 Jbeta primers. Assay: immunoSEQ multiplex PCR; the TCRdb copy retains only in-frame clones and omits some. The sample totals tens of thousands of clones. The source material was PBMCs. These receptors all come from a woman between 40 and 50 years old in good health and CMV-seropositive.

V usage is TRBV6-5 and J usage is TRBJ2-7; D remains unclear. V was pared by 0 bases and J by 2 bases, with 11 bases between. The germline V gene has CDR1 MNHEY and CDR2 SVGAGI. The CDR3 spans 15 residues. The CDR3: CASSYSLVGTYEQYF. In nucleotides, the CDR3 is TGTGCCAGCAGTTACTCTCTTGTTGGCACCTACGAGCAGTACTTC.

The chain employs TRBV18 and TRBJ2-1, with TRBD1 identical over 8 bases. Per germline, CDR1 KGHSH and CDR2 LQKENI. V lost 2 bases to trimming and J lost 5 bases; unmatched junction nucleotides: 11. This CDR3 is built from 17 residues. In DNA, the CDR3 is TGTGCCAGCTCACCAGGACAGGGAGTTTATTCTAACAATGAGCAGTTCTTC. It is translated as CASSPGQGVYSNNEQFF.

The chain is built from TRBV29-1 and TRBJ1-1, with a weak D call TRBD1 (6 bases). The CDR3 spans 12 residues. In germline, CDR1 is SQVTM, CDR2 ANQGSEA. Trimming cost V 3 bases and J 5 bases, with 10 bases left between them. Here the CDR3 reads CSVDRGETEAFF. The DNA of the CDR3 is TGCAGCGTTGACAGGGGCGAAACTGAAGCTTTCTTT.

The chain couples TRBV9 to TRBJ2-1; D ambiguous. V gave up 4 bases and J gave up 3 bases, with 14 bases separating them. The CDR3 has 15 residues. Germline V gene sequence: CDR1 SGDLS, CDR2 YYNGEE. This chain's CDR3 is CASSLSLSGYNEQFF. The CDR3 coding sequence is TGTGCCAGCAGCCTCTCTTTGTCGGGCTACAATGAGCAGTTCTTC.

The CDR3 DNA sequence: TGTGCCAGCAGCTTTCTTCGCGGGGGGGCCGGTAGCACAGATACGCAGTATTTT. Translation gives CASSFLRGGAGSTDTQYF. The chain combines TRBV5-6 with TRBJ2-3, with TRBD2 matching 9 bases. The trim removed 2 bases at V and 0 bases at J, leaving 10 bases unmatched. CDR3 length: 18 residues. Germline V gene lookup returns CDR1 SGHDT and CDR2 YYEEEE. Using reference TRBV5-6 and TRBJ2-3 for the parts outside the CDR3, the full variable domain is DAGVTQSPTHLIKTRGQQVTLRCSPKSGHDTVSWYQQALGQGPQFIFQYYEEEERQRGNFPDRFSGHQFPNYSSELNVNALLLGDSALYLCASSFLRGGAGSTDTQYFGPGTRLTVL.

This sequence joins TRBV5-6 and TRBJ2-5; D remains ambiguous. Matching the DNA end better, TRBJ2-7 makes the J call doubtful. There are 13 residues in the CDR3. Germline CDR1 SGHDT, CDR2 YYEEEE. CDR3: CASSARRSYEQYF. The CDR3 DNA follows: TGTGCCAGCAGCGCTCGGCGGTCCTACGAGCAGTACTTC.

J is TRBJ1-2 and V is TRBV10-2; 8 nucleotides agree with TRBD1. J lost 4 bases, V lost 5 bases, and 6 bases had no gene match. CDR1 and CDR2 (germline): WSHSY, SAAADI. The CDR3 is made up of 14 amino acids. The CDR3 here is CASSKGQEGYGYTF. The DNA of the CDR3 is TGCGCCAGCAGTAAGGGACAGGAGGGCTATGGCTACACCTTC.

The genes are TRBV6-1 and TRBJ1-1, with a possible D match to TRBD1 (5 bases). Trimming cost V 2 bases and J 6 bases, with 16 bases left between them. Looked up from germline, CDR1 is MNHNS and CDR2 is SASEGT. There are 15 residues in the CDR3. DNA for the CDR3: TGTGCCAGCAGTGAAAGGGGCGTCTTTTTAGCTGAAGCTTTCTTT. It yields the protein CASSERGVFLAEAFF.

The V and J genes are TRBV28 and TRBJ2-5; possibly TRBD1 for D (5 bases). Trimming pared 6 bases from V and 5 bases from J, leaving 10 bases between. Germline CDR1 is MDHEN and CDR2 is SYDVKM. CDR3 size: 12 residues. Here the CDR3 reads CASRDNGETQYF. The CDR3 nucleotides are TGTGCCAGCAGGGACAACGGGGAGACCCAGTACTTC.

The V and J genes are TRBV19 and TRBJ2-1; weak D call: TRBD2 (5 bases). CDR1 LNHDA and CDR2 SQIVND come from the germline V gene (reference sequence). V lost 6 bases, J lost 0 bases, and 12 bases lay in between. CDR3 size: 15 residues. CDR3 in amino acids: CASSSSRSSYNEQFF. CDR3 bases: TGTGCCAGTAGCTCTAGCAGAAGCTCCTACAATGAGCAGTTCTTC.

The J gene is TRBJ2-1, the V gene TRBV7-3; D is possibly TRBD2 (5 bases). The CDR3 is made up of 15 amino acids. V was trimmed by 2 bases and J by 2 bases, leaving 10 bases between them. Germline CDR1 and CDR2: SGHTA and FQGTGA. DNA for the CDR3: TGTGCCAGCAGCTTAGGACTTCCCGCCTACAATGAGCAGTTCTTC. Translating gives CASSLGLPAYNEQFF.

The chain is built from TRBV4-3 and TRBJ1-6; D perhaps matches TRBD1 (5 bases). The CDR3 has 15 residues. V lost 0 bases and J lost 10, with 13 bases in between. Germline values: CDR1 LGHNA, CDR2 YSLEER. The CDR3 spells CASSQDPRGNSPLHF. In DNA form, the CDR3 reads TGCGCCAGCAGCCAAGATCCTAGGGGTAACTCACCCCTCCACTTT.

V and J are TRBV4-2 and TRBJ2-3, with D perhaps TRBD1 (5 bases). This CDR3 has 13 residues. The germline CDR1 and CDR2 sequences are LGHNA and YNFKEQ. V dropped 5 bases and J dropped 6 bases, with 12 bases sitting between them. This CDR3 is CASSSSAGDTQYF. The CDR3 DNA reads TGTGCCAGCAGCTCATCGGCAGGGGATACGCAGTATTTT.

The chain couples TRBV2 to TRBJ1-4; D call uncertain. There are 12 residues in the CDR3. Germline V gene sequence: CDR1 SNHLY, CDR2 FYNNEI. V shed 1 base and J shed 7 bases, with 4 bases lying between them. As DNA, the CDR3 is TGTGCCAGCAGTGAAGGAGGTGAAAAACTGTTTTTT. Encoded protein: CASSEGGEKLFF.

V is TRBV5-4 and J is TRBJ1-2, with D perhaps TRBD1 (5 bases). Trimming removed 5 bases at V and 5 bases at J, with 16 bases between. The CDR3 has 14 amino acids. Germline V CDR1 and CDR2: SGHNT, YYREEE (reference sequence). The CDR3 loop reads CASSQNKGSYGYTF. The DNA for the CDR3 is TGTGCCAGCAGTCAGAACAAGGGGTCGTATGGCTACACCTTC.

The chain recombines TRBV19 with TRBJ1-2, with 7 bases lining up with TRBD1. Germline V gene data show CDR1 as LNHDA and CDR2 as SQIVND (reference sequence). After removal of 7 bases from V and 0 bases from J, the junction contained 8 bases not matched to a gene. The CDR3 runs to 15 residues. CDR3 in amino acids: CASKGAAGPNYGYTF. CDR3 in DNA: TGTGCCAGTAAGGGGGCAGCTGGCCCTAACTATGGCTACACCTTC.

The chain links TRBV7-8 to TRBJ2-2; unclear D gene. CDR3 size: 15 residues. V lost 1 base, J lost 4 bases, and 10 bases lay in between. Germline CDR1 is SGHVS and CDR2 is FQNEAQ. CDR3 loop: CASSLDHSLTGELFF. CDR3 bases: TGTGCCAGCAGCTTAGACCACAGTCTCACCGGGGAGCTGTTTTTT.

The chain links TRBV2 to TRBJ2-7; 8 nucleotides agree with TRBD1. Unmatched junction bases numbered 5, after V lost 6 bases and J lost 1 base. Germline loops: CDR1 SNHLY, CDR2 FYNNEI. CDR3 length: 14 residues. The CDR3 sequence: CASSRDRFSYEQYF. CDR3 in DNA: TGTGCCAGCAGCCGGGACAGGTTTTCCTACGAGCAGTACTTC.

The chain couples TRBV5-5 to TRBJ2-7; D might be TRBD1 (6 bases). This CDR3 has 14 amino acids. Trimming cost V 4 bases and J 3 bases, with 14 bases left between them. Germline CDR1 is SGHKS and CDR2 is YYEKEE (reference sequence). The CDR3 region has the DNA TGTGCCAGCAGCCTCCGGGACATATACTACGAGCAGTACTTC. This encodes CASSLRDIYYEQYF.

The chain links TRBV19 to TRBJ2-3, with 7 nucleotides matching TRBD2. Germline V lookup: CDR1 LNHDA, CDR2 SQIVND (reference sequence). CDR3 length equals 19 residues. J lost 0 bases, V lost 4 bases, and 16 bases had no gene match. Written as DNA, the CDR3 is TGTGCCAGTAGTAAAACGAGGGGCGGGGGTAAGGTCAGCACAGATACGCAGTATTTT. It codes for CASSKTRGGGKVSTDTQYF.

The J gene is TRBJ1-5, the V gene TRBV19; no clear D. The length of the CDR3 is 14 residues. V was cut by 2 bases and J by 1 base, with 6 bases left in between. Germline-derived CDR1 and CDR2 are LNHDA and SQIVND (reference sequence). CDR3 protein: CASSIRGSNQPQHF. The CDR3 nucleotides are TGTGCCAGTAGTATACGCGGCAGCAATCAGCCCCAGCATTTT.

The J gene is TRBJ1-2, the V gene TRBV2, with D perhaps TRBD1 (5 bases). The CDR3 covers 12 residues. Deletions cut 7 bases from V and 2 bases from J, with 8 bases between. Germline-derived CDR1 and CDR2 are SNHLY and FYNNEI. The CDR3 protein is CASTRGNYGYTF. CDR3 nucleotide sequence: TGTGCCAGCACGCGGGGGAACTATGGCTACACCTTC.